These T cell receptor beta chains were read from a single sample in a study of shared clonotypes between healthy human individuals. The table came from immunoSEQ multiplex PCR; TCRdb's copy has only in-frame clones and leaves some out. This table has under 650,000 clones, around 96% appearing once. The specimen sequenced was naive CD4+ T cells sorted from blood. Receptor source: a woman under 40 in good health. Both conserved end residues are part of each CDR3. Each record gives: clone size, D gene, J gene, V gene, CDR3 DNA, CDR3 protein. A D gene is named only where the DNA matches it firmly. Not every row has a clone size; where given, it reads once, few, many or a size class.

>.|.|TRBJ2-7|TRBV6-1
TGTGCCACCCTGGGGTGGGGCCGCTCCTACGAGCAGTACTTC
CATLGWGRSYEQYF
>.|.|TRBJ2-7|TRBV5-8
TGTGCCAGCAGCCCCGGACAGCTCTACGAGCAGTACTTC
CASSPGQLYEQYF
>.|.|TRBJ2-7|TRBV21-1
TGTGCCAGCAGCATAGGACTAGCGGACTTTTACGAGCAGTACTTC
CASSIGLADFYEQYF
>.|.|TRBJ2-1|TRBV18
TGTGCCAGCTCACCCATGTGGGCCGCCGATGAGCAGTTCTTC
CASSPMWAADEQFF
>.|.|TRBJ2-3|TRBV6-5
TGTGCCAGCAGTTACTCGGGTAGCTCGGATACGCAGTATTTT
CASSYSGSSDTQYF
>.|.|TRBJ1-3|TRBV11-3
TGTGCCAGCAGCACCGATTCCCTCCCTGGAAACACCATATATTTT
CASSTDSLPGNTIYF
>.|.|TRBJ2-7|TRBV19
TGTGCCAGTAGTATTTTTACGGAGCAGTACTTC
CASSIFTEQYF
>.|.|TRBJ1-4|TRBV4-1
TGCGCCAGCAGCCAAGTGCCTAATGAAAAACTGTTTTTT
CASSQVPNEKLFF
>.|.|TRBJ2-7|TRBV6-5
TGTGCCAGCAGTTACAGTTACCTCTCCTACGAGCAGTACTTC
CASSYSYLSYEQYF
>.|.|TRBJ1-6|TRBV5-1
TGCGCCAGCAGCCTACAGGTTCTTAATTCACCCCTCCACTTT
CASSLQVLNSPLHF
>.|TRBD1|TRBJ2-1|TRBV18
TGTGCCGCTGGACAGGGAGCCTACAATGAGCAGTTCTTC
CAAGQGAYNEQFF
>.|.|TRBJ2-3|TRBV7-3
TGTGCCAGCAGTTTACAGGGTGCGACCGATACGCAGTATTTT
CASSLQGATDTQYF
>.|.|TRBJ2-7|TRBV11-2
TGTGCCAGCAGCCAGACCGGGGCCGAGCAGTACTTC
CASSQTGAEQYF
>.|.|TRBJ1-4|TRBV15
TGTGCCACCAGCAGAGATTATGAAATTCCGGGAGGGGAAAAACTGTTTTTT
CATSRDYEIPGGEKLFF
>.|TRBD2|TRBJ2-7|TRBV18
TGTGCCAGCTCACCCGGACTAGCGGACTCCTACGAGCAGTACTTC
CASSPGLADSYEQYF
>.|.|TRBJ1-3|TRBV5-1
TGCGCCAGCAGCCTGCAGGGTGAGGCGTCTCTGGGAAACACCATATATTTT
CASSLQGEASLGNTIYF
>once|.|TRBJ1-1|TRBV25-1
TGTGCCAGCAGTGAATCAGCGGGGAGGTCCGCTGAAGCTTTCTTT
CASSESAGRSAEAFF
>.|TRBD1|TRBJ1-1|TRBV30
TGTGCCTGGAGTGTACTACAGGGGGACACTGAAGCTTTCTTT
CAWSVLQGDTEAFF
>.|TRBD2|TRBJ2-3|TRBV19
TGTGCCAGTAGTATCTCTGGACTAGCGGGGACCACAGATACGCAGTATTTT
CASSISGLAGTTDTQYF
>.|.|TRBJ2-1|TRBV7-9
TGTGCCAGCAGCTTAGTTCCGGGAGAGAAGAGCTCCTACAATGAGCAGTTCTTC
CASSLVPGEKSSYNEQFF
>.|.|TRBJ1-6|TRBV28
TGTGCCAGCAGTTTAACGGGACCCCCAAATTCACCCCTCCACTTT
CASSLTGPPNSPLHF
>.|TRBD2|TRBJ2-7|TRBV2
TGTGCCAGCAGTGGGGTTTTGCTAGCGGGCTACGAGCAGTACTTC
CASSGVLLAGYEQYF
>.|TRBD1|TRBJ1-4|TRBV29-1
TGCAGCGTAAGAGGGGGCAATGAAAAACTGTTTTTT
CSVRGGNEKLFF
>.|.|TRBJ1-3|TRBV18
TGTGCCAGCTCACCACGGGCGGGGTCCCTCTCTGGAAACACCATATATTTT
CASSPRAGSLSGNTIYF
>.|.|TRBJ1-1|TRBV28
TGTGCCAGCACCGCTGCAGGCTTCAAAGCTTTCTTT
CASTAAGFKAFF
>once|TRBD1|TRBJ2-7|TRBV29-1
TGCAGCGTAGGGAGGACAGGGGCGAGCGAGCAGTACTTC
CSVGRTGASEQYF